The next 26 T cell receptor beta chains were all read from a single sample in a study of T cell responses to AZD1222 COVID-19 vaccine. TCRdb's copy holds only in-frame clones and misses some; the assay was immunoSEQ multiplex PCR. Of about 120,000 clones listed, around nine tenths were seen once; the top ten hold roughly 4.5%. The sequenced sample was peripheral blood, obtained on day 0 of AZD1222 vaccination. Source of these receptors: an adult in good health.

V usage is TRBV7-7 and J usage is TRBJ2-5; TRBD2 agrees at 14 bases. The CDR3 length is 17 residues. Trimming removed 5 bases from V and 5 bases from J; junction bases left unmatched: 10. Germline loops: CDR1 SSHAT, CDR2 FNYEAQ (reference sequence). The CDR3 region is CASSPGTSGGVGETQYF. As DNA, the CDR3 is TGTGCCAGCAGCCCCGGGACTAGCGGGGGTGTGGGGGAGACCCAGTACTTC.

This sequence joins TRBV7-9 and TRBJ2-7; no clear D gene. Germline V CDR1 and CDR2: SEHNR, FQNEAQ (reference sequence). With 5 bases removed from V and 3 bases from J, the gap between germline ends came to 8 bases. This CDR3 is 12 amino acids long. The CDR3 DNA reads as TGTGCCAGCAGCCCTACGGACTACGAGCAGTACTTC. Protein product: CASSPTDYEQYF.

This rearrangement joins TRBV7-2 to TRBJ2-1, with 8 bases lining up with TRBD1. After removal of 5 bases from V and 1 base from J, the junction contained 4 bases not matched to a gene. The CDR3 runs 15 residues. Germline loops: CDR1 SGHTA, CDR2 FQGNSA. The CDR3 region has the DNA TGTGCCAGCAGCCCGCGACAGGGGTCCTACAATGAGCAGTTCTTC. It specifies CASSPRQGSYNEQFF.

This sequence joins TRBV19 and TRBJ1-1; a possible D gene is TRBD1 (5 bases). CDR1 is LNHDA, CDR2 SQIVND, per germline (reference sequence). CDR3 length: 14 residues. V was pared by 8 bases and J by 0 bases, with 13 bases between. CDR3 loop: CASLPTEMNTEAFF. DNA of the CDR3: TGTGCCAGTCTACCGACAGAAATGAACACTGAAGCTTTCTTT.

The chain links TRBV9 to TRBJ1-2, with a weak D call TRBD1 (5 bases). The CDR3 runs to 16 residues. Per the germline V gene, CDR1 is SGDLS and CDR2 is YYNGEE. The germline V and J ends were trimmed by 0 bases and 4 bases, with 16 bases remaining between them. CDR3 protein: CASSVGSGIMGYGYTF. The CDR3, as DNA: TGTGCCAGCAGCGTAGGTTCAGGGATTATGGGCTATGGCTACACCTTC.

V gene TRBV9 combines with J gene TRBJ1-3; D is unresolved. V was pared by 4 bases and J by 4 bases, with 12 bases between. Germline V lookup: CDR1 SGDLS, CDR2 YYNGEE. The CDR3 loop spans 14 amino acids. The CDR3 region has the DNA TGTGCCAGCAGCCCCCAGGTGTTAGGAAACACCATATATTTT. Amino acid sequence: CASSPQVLGNTIYF.

This chain uses TRBV27 with TRBJ1-1, with TRBD1 as a possible D gene (6 bases). The V gene lost 5 bases and the J gene lost 8 bases, with 18 bases spanning the gap. The CDR3 spans 14 residues. CDR1 is MNHEY and CDR2 is SMNVEV in the germline V gene (reference sequence). The CDR3 sequence is CASSRRGRGGEAFF. CDR3 sequence (DNA): TGTGCCAGCAGTAGAAGAGGAAGGGGGGGCGAAGCTTTCTTT.

This chain links TRBV7-2 with TRBJ2-5; TRBD1 matches at 11 bases. The CDR3 contains 17 residues. The germline gives CDR1 SGHTA, CDR2 FQGNSA. V was clipped by 0 bases and J by 5 bases; unmatched bases: 8. In DNA, the CDR3 is TGTGCCAGCAGCTTAGCCAGTGGGACAGGGGGACGGGAGACCCAGTACTTC. It translates to CASSLASGTGGRETQYF.

The genes are TRBV13 and TRBJ2-7, with D maybe TRBD1 (6 bases). V was pared by 4 bases and J by 2 bases, with 9 bases between. CDR3 length: 13 residues. CDR1 and CDR2 from the germline V gene are PRHDT and FYEKMQ (reference sequence). CDR3 nucleotide sequence: TGTGCCAGCAGCTCAAACAGGGCCTACGAGCAGTACTTC. It is translated as CASSSNRAYEQYF.

For the CDR3, the DNA is TGTGCCAGCAGCGGGGATAGCTCCTACGAGCAGTACTTC. This encodes CASSGDSSYEQYF. V and J are TRBV13 and TRBJ2-7; D is unclear. The CDR3 covers 13 residues. V lost 5 bases to trimming and J lost 0 bases, with 8 bases between them. The germline gives CDR1 PRHDT, CDR2 FYEKMQ (reference sequence).

The chain employs TRBV12-5 and TRBJ2-1; the D is unclear. V lost 4 bases to trimming and J lost 4 bases, with 17 bases between them. Looked up from germline, CDR1 is LGHNT and CDR2 is FRNRAP. The CDR3 contains 16 residues. This CDR3 is CASGSPSRDVYNEQFF. CDR3 coding DNA: TGTGCTAGTGGTTCCCCCTCCAGAGACGTATACAATGAGCAGTTCTTC.

The chain couples TRBV7-9 to TRBJ2-1; D is possibly TRBD2 (5 bases). Trimming shortened V by 2 bases and J by 2 bases, and 7 bases separated the two germline ends. The germline V gene has CDR1 SEHNR and CDR2 FQNEAQ (reference sequence). The CDR3 runs to 14 residues. As DNA, the CDR3 is TGTGCCAGCAGCTTATCAGCGGCCTACAATGAGCAGTTCTTC. Translated, it gives CASSLSAAYNEQFF.

The CDR3 here is CASRWGAGANVLTF. The CDR3 DNA reads as TGTGCCAGCAGGTGGGGCGCTGGGGCCAACGTCCTGACTTTC. The V gene is TRBV2, the J gene TRBJ2-6; possibly TRBD1 for D (5 bases). Germline CDR1 SNHLY, CDR2 FYNNEI. V was shortened by 6 bases and J by 2 bases, with 8 bases between the two germline ends. The CDR3 consists of 14 residues.

The chain recombines TRBV3-1 (or the pseudogene TRBV3-2) with TRBJ2-5; 8 nucleotides line up with TRBD2. The J segment lost 4 bases and the V segment lost 1 base, leaving 5 bases of the junction unmatched. The CDR3 runs to 15 residues. CDR1 is LGHDT, CDR2 YNNKEL, per germline (reference sequence). CDR3 residues: CASSQGGGNTETQYF. The DNA of the CDR3 is TGTGCCAGCAGCCAAGGCGGGGGGAACACAGAGACCCAGTACTTC.

This clone was seen only a few times. The rearrangement joins TRBV19 to TRBJ1-5; 7 nucleotides match TRBD1. Germline V CDR1 and CDR2: LNHDA, SQIVND (reference sequence). CDR3 length: 14 residues. V shed 10 bases and J 6 bases; nucleotides not matched to a gene: 12. The CDR3 spells CAISPGGRAQPQHF. The CDR3, as DNA: TGTGCCATCTCCCCAGGGGGACGGGCTCAGCCCCAGCATTTT.

The CDR3 bases are TGCGCCAGCAGGAGATCCAGCGGACAGGGCCCCGACGTGAACACTGAAGCTTTCTTT. It is translated as CASRRSSGQGPDVNTEAFF. The gene calls are TRBV4-1 and TRBJ1-1; 8 bases agree with TRBD1. Per the germline V gene, CDR1 is MGHRA and CDR2 is YSYEKL. This CDR3 is 19 amino acids long. Trimming removed 6 bases from V and 0 bases from J; junction bases left unmatched: 18.

This clone has only a few counts. CDR3 sequence: CASSHTGSTDTQYF. The CDR3 coding sequence is TGCGCCAGCAGCCATACAGGGAGCACAGATACGCAGTATTTT. V is TRBV4-1 and J is TRBJ2-3; D might be TRBD1 (6 bases). The CDR3 has 14 amino acids. Germline CDR1 is MGHRA and CDR2 is YSYEKL. V was shortened by 3 bases and J by 0 bases, with 7 bases between the two germline ends.

This clone was observed a few times. One end of the junction is discordant with germline, which a read error may explain. The chain couples TRBV2 to TRBJ2-5; D may correspond to TRBD1 or TRBD2 (6 bases each). This CDR3 contains 14 residues. Germline V gene sequence: CDR1 SNHLY, CDR2 FYNNEI. CDR3 loop: CASSGATKGGAVHF. The CDR3 nucleotides read TGTGCCAGCAGTGGAGCTACAAAGGGGGGCGCGGTGCACTTC. Full variable domain (outside the CDR3, taken from reference TRBV2 and TRBJ2-5): EPEVTQTPSHQVTQMGQEVILRCVPISNHLYFYWYRQILGQKVEFLVSFYNNEISEKSEIFDDQFSVERPDGSNFTLKIRSTKLEDSAMYFCASSGATKGGAVHFGPGTRLLVL.

The chain's CDR3 is CASRRTLSYEQYF. Written as DNA, the CDR3 is TGTGCCAGCAGACGGACACTCTCCTACGAGCAGTACTTC. The genes are TRBV27 and TRBJ2-7; tentative D call: TRBD1 (5 bases). This CDR3 is 13 amino acids long. Germline CDR1 MNHEY, CDR2 SMNVEV (reference sequence). Trimming left V 6 bases short and J 0 bases short, with 9 bases between.

CDR3 DNA: TGTGCCAGCAGCGTAGTGAGCAGGGGGGGTACTAGGAATCAGCCCCAGCATTTT. Its protein is CASSVVSRGGTRNQPQHF. The V call is TRBV9, the J call TRBJ1-5; TRBD1 matches at 7 bases. V lost 0 bases to trimming and J lost 4 bases; unmatched junction nucleotides: 13. The CDR3 extends over 18 amino acids. Germline lookup yields CDR1 SGDLS and CDR2 YYNGEE.

This chain links TRBV19 with TRBJ1-5, with a possible D match to TRBD1 (5 bases). V lost 4 bases to trimming and J lost 7 bases, with 23 bases between them. CDR3 length equals 17 residues. CDR1 is LNHDA and CDR2 is SQIVND in the germline V gene (reference sequence). CDR3: CASSKGDGAGLNQPQHF. CDR3 DNA: TGTGCCAGTAGTAAAGGGGACGGGGCAGGTTTGAACCAGCCCCAGCATTTT.

Concerning this clone itself: The same CDR3 also results from other DNA sequences found in this sample. CDR3: CASSRTGGNSPLHF. For the CDR3, the DNA is TGTGCCAGCAGCCGGACAGGGGGTAATTCACCCCTCCACTTT. The rearrangement joins TRBV3-1 (or the pseudogene TRBV3-2) to TRBJ1-6; 10 bases fit TRBD1. The ends lost 4 bases at V and 6 bases at J; junction bases unmatched: 0. The CDR3 sequence is 14 residues long. CDR1 is LGHDT and CDR2 is YNNKEL in the germline V gene (reference sequence).

This clone showed up just once. The chain couples TRBV6-1 to TRBJ2-7; no reliable D call. CDR1 and CDR2 (germline): MNHNS, SASEGT. V dropped 3 bases and J dropped 3 bases, with 9 bases sitting between them. The CDR3 loop spans 13 amino acids. The CDR3 sequence is CASSEARSYEQYF. Here the CDR3 DNA reads TGTGCCAGCAGTGAGGCCAGGAGCTACGAGCAGTACTTC.

This chain joins TRBV15 and TRBJ2-7; D possibly corresponds to TRBD1 (6 bases). The V end lost 0 bases, the J end lost 5 bases, and 11 bases lay between the germline ends. The CDR3 extends over 14 amino acids. Germline V gene data show CDR1 as LNHNV and CDR2 as YYDKDF (reference sequence). CDR3 nucleotides: TGTGCCACCAGCAGAGAGTACAGGGTGAACGAGCAGTACTTC. Translation: CATSREYRVNEQYF. Full variable domain (missing parts from reference TRBV15 and TRBJ2-7): DAMVIQNPRYQVTQFGKPVTLSCSQTLNHNVMYWYQQKSSQAPKLLFHYYDKDFNNEADTPDNFQSRRPNTSFCFLDIRSPGLGDTAMYLCATSREYRVNEQYFGPGTRLTVT.

This chain joins TRBV27 and TRBJ1-4; D possibly corresponds to TRBD1 (5 bases). Trimming took off 6 bases at V and 3 bases at J, with 23 bases between the two ends. The CDR3 runs 18 residues. Germline CDR1 reads MNHEY; CDR2 reads SMNVEV (reference sequence). DNA of the CDR3: TGTGCCAGCAGCCTAACGGGGTGGGGCCTCAACCCTAATGAAAAACTGTTTTTT. Translated, it gives CASSLTGWGLNPNEKLFF.

The chain couples TRBV11-2 to TRBJ1-1; D is possibly TRBD1 (6 bases). Trimming took 5 bases from V and 2 from J, leaving 12 bases between them. The CDR3 runs 14 residues. Germline V gene sequence: CDR1 SGHAT, CDR2 FQNNGV. CDR3 bases: TGTGCCAGCAGCCGGGGGGGCACCAACACTGAAGCTTTCTTT. It encodes CASSRGGTNTEAFF.